This passage covers 18 T cell receptor beta chains from one sample sequenced in a study of cytomegalovirus exposure and HLA in healthy donors. Primers: 60 Vbeta forward and 13 Jbeta reverse. The protocol was immunoSEQ multiplex PCR, while the TCRdb copy is restricted to in-frame clones and leaves out a portion. The table lists about 140,000 clones, over 75% of them singletons. The source material was PBMCs. These receptor sequences come from a female donor in good health and CMV-seronegative.

The CDR3 DNA sequence: TGTGCTAGTGCCCTAGTAGCGGGAGGGCAAGAGACCCAGTACTTC. The encoded protein is CASALVAGGQETQYF. The chain has TRBV12-5 and TRBJ2-5; 11 bases map to TRBD2. The V gene end was trimmed by 7 bases and the J gene end by 2 bases; junction bases not matched to a gene: 6. This CDR3 region has 15 residues. The germline V gene encodes CDR1 LGHNT and CDR2 FRNRAP.

The V and J genes are TRBV5-1 and TRBJ1-2; D gene ambiguous. Looked up from germline, CDR1 is SGHRS and CDR2 is YFSETQ. V lost 3 bases, J lost 0 bases, and 3 bases lay in between. The CDR3 runs 12 residues. The CDR3 nucleotides read TGCGCCAGCAGCTCTACTAACTATGGCTACACCTTC. Amino acids: CASSSTNYGYTF.

The CDR3 DNA sequence: TGTGCCAGCAGTTTACAGGGGGCTGTAGTCGAAACTGAAGCTTTCTTT. Translation gives CASSLQGAVVETEAFF. J is TRBJ1-1 and V is TRBV28; 8 bases fit TRBD1. CDR1 MDHEN and CDR2 SYDVKM come from the germline V gene. V was pared by 2 bases and J by 5 bases, with 10 bases of the junction left unmatched. CDR3 length: 16 amino acids.

The chain employs TRBV4-2 and TRBJ2-3; 7 bases map to TRBD2. Germline V gene data show CDR1 as LGHNA and CDR2 as YNFKEQ. The CDR3 totals 13 residues. V gave up 1 base and J gave up 9 bases; unmatched junction bases: 4. The CDR3 coding sequence is TGTGCCAGCAGCCAAGGGGCTAGCGGAACGCAGTATTTT. Residues: CASSQGASGTQYF.

The chain combines TRBV6-6 with TRBJ1-1; 7 positions match TRBD1. CDR3 length: 16 amino acids. Germline CDR1 MNHNY, CDR2 SVGAGI (reference sequence). V lost 5 bases to trimming and J lost 0 bases; unmatched junction nucleotides: 9. The CDR3 DNA follows: TGTGCCAGCAGTACATCGGACAGGACCATGAACACTGAAGCTTTCTTT. Translated: CASSTSDRTMNTEAFF.

This chain connects TRBV11-2 to TRBJ2-6; unclear D gene. Between the trimmed V and J ends, which lost 1 base and 0 bases, there was a span of 7 bases. The CDR3 extends over 16 amino acids. Germline V gives CDR1 SGHAT, CDR2 FQNNGV. CDR3 protein: CASSLGGVSGANVLTF. CDR3 sequence (DNA): TGTGCCAGCAGCTTAGGAGGAGTCTCTGGGGCCAACGTCCTGACTTTC.

J is TRBJ1-1 and V is TRBV9; the D is unclear. Between the trimmed V and J ends, which lost 0 bases and 0 bases, there was a span of 6 bases. The CDR3 spans 14 residues. Germline V lookup: CDR1 SGDLS, CDR2 YYNGEE. The CDR3 loop is CASSVASLNTEAFF. The DNA for the CDR3 is TGTGCCAGCAGCGTAGCTTCTCTGAACACTGAAGCTTTCTTT.

V gene TRBV6-5 combines with J gene TRBJ2-7, with 7 positions matching TRBD1. The CDR3 loop spans 14 amino acids. Germline V gene data show CDR1 as MNHEY and CDR2 as SVGAGI. The junction had 3 bases not matched to a gene; V was cut back by 4 bases and J by 0 bases. CDR3 sequence: CASSSTGSSYEQYF. As DNA, the CDR3 is TGTGCCAGCAGTTCGACAGGGAGCTCCTACGAGCAGTACTTC.

The chain couples TRBV28 to TRBJ2-5; 12 positions agree with TRBD1. Trimming at V came to 4 bases and at J to 5 bases, leaving 14 bases not matched to a gene. The V gene's germline CDR1 is MDHEN and CDR2 SYDVKM. The CDR3 runs 18 residues. The CDR3 DNA reads TGTGCCAGCAGTTCATACTACATGGGACAGGGGGCAAGGGAGACCCAGTACTTC. It yields the protein CASSSYYMGQGARETQYF.

V is TRBV4-1 and J is TRBJ2-3; D perhaps matches TRBD2 (5 bases). Germline CDR1 MGHRA, CDR2 YSYEKL. The CDR3 has 14 amino acids. Deletions cut 1 base from V and 6 bases from J, with 11 bases between. The CDR3 bases are TGCGCCAGCAGCCAAGGCGACTATAGCGATACGCAGTATTTT. Translation gives CASSQGDYSDTQYF.

This rearrangement joins TRBV28 to TRBJ1-2; D not certain. Trimming left V 1 base short and J 7 bases short, with 13 bases between. Germline CDR1 MDHEN, CDR2 SYDVKM. The CDR3 extends over 14 amino acids. The DNA of the CDR3 is TGTGCCAGCAGTTTATTGGGCAGAAAGGCTGGCTACACCTTC. Its protein product is CASSLLGRKAGYTF.

CDR3 DNA: TGTGCCAGCAGTGAACCCGATGGGGGCTTGGGCACCGGGGAGCTGTTTTTT. This encodes CASSEPDGGLGTGELFF. The V gene is TRBV6-1, the J gene TRBJ2-2, with D perhaps TRBD1 (6 bases). The CDR3 length is 17 residues. The V gene's germline CDR1 is MNHNS and CDR2 SASEGT. The V end was cut by 2 bases, the J end by 4 bases, with 17 bases between.

The CDR3: CASRTLDRKYNSPLHF. DNA of the CDR3: TGTGCCAGCAGAACTCTGGACAGGAAATATAATTCACCCCTCCACTTT. The chain has TRBV27 and TRBJ1-6, with 7 bases matching TRBD1. CDR1 MNHEY and CDR2 SMNVEV come from the germline V gene (reference sequence). This CDR3 is 16 amino acids long. The V gene end was trimmed by 6 bases and the J gene end by 4 bases; junction bases not matched to a gene: 9.

The chain joins TRBV27 to TRBJ1-1; the match to TRBD1 covers 7 bases. CDR1 and CDR2 from the germline V gene are MNHEY and SMNVEV (reference sequence). CDR3 length: 13 amino acids. Germline trimming cut 0 bases from V and 12 bases from J; bases unmatched to any gene: 7. In nucleotides, the CDR3 is TGTGCCAGCAGTTTATCGTGGAGACAGGGTTCTTTCTTT. Protein product: CASSLSWRQGSFF.

The chain is built from TRBV30 and TRBJ2-5; D is perhaps TRBD2 (5 bases). The germline CDR1 and CDR2 sequences are GTSNPN and SVGIG (reference sequence). The CDR3 is 15 amino acids. Trimming removed 0 bases at V and 5 bases at J, with 16 bases between. CDR3 sequence: CAWSVHSLGGETQYF. The CDR3 DNA reads TGTGCCTGGAGTGTCCACTCTCTCGGCGGGGAGACCCAGTACTTC. Looking up the rest from reference TRBV30 and TRBJ2-5 gives the full variable domain: SQTIHQWPATLVQPVGSPLSLECTVEGTSNPNLYWYRQAAGRGLQLLFYSVGIGQISSEVPQNLSASRPQDRQFILSSKKLLLSDSGFYLCAWSVHSLGGETQYFGPGTRLLVL.

The chain links TRBV6-6 to TRBJ2-5; D may be TRBD1 (6 bases). V was shortened by 3 bases and J by 4 bases, with 12 bases between the two germline ends. The CDR3 length is 14 residues. CDR1 and CDR2 (germline): MNHNY, SVGAGI (reference sequence). The CDR3 region is CASSYLDSRETQYF. CDR3 nucleotide sequence: TGTGCCAGCAGTTATTTGGACAGTAGAGAGACCCAGTACTTC.

The V and J genes are TRBV5-6 and TRBJ1-2; TRBD1 matches at 8 bases. The CDR3 totals 14 residues. From germline, CDR1 is SGHDT and CDR2 YYEEEE. V was pared by 6 bases and J by 6 bases, with 10 bases of the junction left unmatched. The CDR3 sequence is CASIHLQGADGYTF. The CDR3 bases are TGTGCCAGCATCCACTTGCAGGGGGCGGATGGCTACACCTTC.

This sequence joins TRBV6-5 and TRBJ2-7; perhaps TRBD1 as D (6 bases). The germline V gene encodes CDR1 MNHEY and CDR2 SVGAGI. V was cut by 4 bases and J by 3 bases, with 16 bases left in between. This CDR3 has 15 amino acids. This CDR3 reads CASSSQGSRVYEQYF. CDR3 in DNA: TGTGCCAGCAGTTCCCAGGGGTCCCGCGTCTACGAGCAGTACTTC.